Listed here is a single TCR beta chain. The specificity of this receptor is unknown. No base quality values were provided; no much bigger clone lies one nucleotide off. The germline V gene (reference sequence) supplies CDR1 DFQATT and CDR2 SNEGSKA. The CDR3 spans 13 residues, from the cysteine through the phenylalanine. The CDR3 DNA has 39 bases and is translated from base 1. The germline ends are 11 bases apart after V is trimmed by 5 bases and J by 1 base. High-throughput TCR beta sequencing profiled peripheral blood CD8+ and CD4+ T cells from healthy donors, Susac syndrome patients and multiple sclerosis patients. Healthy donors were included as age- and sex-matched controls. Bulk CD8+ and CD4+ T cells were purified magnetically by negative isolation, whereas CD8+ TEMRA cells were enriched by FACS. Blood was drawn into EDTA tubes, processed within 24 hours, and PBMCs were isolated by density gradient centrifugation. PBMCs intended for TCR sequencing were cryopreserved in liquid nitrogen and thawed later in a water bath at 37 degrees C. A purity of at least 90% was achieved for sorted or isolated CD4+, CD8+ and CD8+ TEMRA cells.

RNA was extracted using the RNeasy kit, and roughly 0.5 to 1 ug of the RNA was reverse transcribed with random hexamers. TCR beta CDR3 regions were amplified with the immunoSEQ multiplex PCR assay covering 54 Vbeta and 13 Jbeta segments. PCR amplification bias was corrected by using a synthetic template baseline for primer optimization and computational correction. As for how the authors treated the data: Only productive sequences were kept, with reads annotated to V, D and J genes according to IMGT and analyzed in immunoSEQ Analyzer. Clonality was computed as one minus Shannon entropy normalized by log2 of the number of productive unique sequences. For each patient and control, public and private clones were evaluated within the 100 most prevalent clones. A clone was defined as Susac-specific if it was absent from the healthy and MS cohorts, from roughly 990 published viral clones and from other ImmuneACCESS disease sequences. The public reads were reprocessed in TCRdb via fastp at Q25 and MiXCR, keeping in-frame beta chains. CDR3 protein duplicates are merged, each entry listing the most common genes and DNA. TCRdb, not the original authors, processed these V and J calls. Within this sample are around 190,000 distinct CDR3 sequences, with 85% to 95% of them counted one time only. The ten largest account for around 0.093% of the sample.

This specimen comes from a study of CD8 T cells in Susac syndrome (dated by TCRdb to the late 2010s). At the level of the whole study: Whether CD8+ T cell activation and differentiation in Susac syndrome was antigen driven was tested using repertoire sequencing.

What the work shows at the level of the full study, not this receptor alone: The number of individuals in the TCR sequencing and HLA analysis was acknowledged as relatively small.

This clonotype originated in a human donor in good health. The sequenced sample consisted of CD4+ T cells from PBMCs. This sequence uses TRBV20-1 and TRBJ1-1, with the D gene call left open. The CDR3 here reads CSAPARTNTEAFF. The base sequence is TGCAGTGCTCCCGCCAGGACGAACACTGAAGCTTTCTTT.